The clone carrying this T cell receptor beta chain was seen ten or more times. This record belongs to a study of T-cell reconstitution after alpha-beta-depleted transplantation in children. The J segment lost 5 bases and the V segment lost 6 bases, leaving 7 bases of the junction unmatched. The CDR3 spans 14 residues. As it was prepared, the TCRbeta library received unique molecular identifiers. TCRdb analysed the PCR reads with MiXCR anew, one entry per CDR3 protein. The data show 600,000 to 800,000 distinct CDR3 sequences, about 12% seen once. The V and J genes are TRBV12-3 or TRBV12-4 and TRBJ2-3; 8 nucleotides agree with TRBD2. The sample was PBMCs, taken before TCRalphabeta/CD19-depleted stem cell transplant. This TCR derives from a girl under 10 years old with congenital amegakaryocytic thrombocytopenia, due to receive a stem cell transplant. CDR3 coding DNA: TGTGCCAGCAGCATCCAACGGGGGGGAGATACGCAGTATTTT. Its protein product is CASSIQRGGDTQYF.